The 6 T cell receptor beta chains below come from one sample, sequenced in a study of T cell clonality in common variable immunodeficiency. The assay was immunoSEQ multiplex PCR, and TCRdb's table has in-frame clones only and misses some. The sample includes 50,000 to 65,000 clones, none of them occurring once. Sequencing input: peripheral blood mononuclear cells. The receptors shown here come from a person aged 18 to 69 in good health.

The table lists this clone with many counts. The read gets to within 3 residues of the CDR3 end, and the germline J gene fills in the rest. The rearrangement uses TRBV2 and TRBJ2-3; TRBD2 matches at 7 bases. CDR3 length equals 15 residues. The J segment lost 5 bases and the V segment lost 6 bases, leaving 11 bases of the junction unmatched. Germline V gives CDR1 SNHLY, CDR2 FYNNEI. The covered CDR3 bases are TGTGCCAGCAGCACTAGCGCTAGCCTGGGAGATACG. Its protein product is CASSTSASLGDT. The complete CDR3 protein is CASSTSASLGDTQYF.

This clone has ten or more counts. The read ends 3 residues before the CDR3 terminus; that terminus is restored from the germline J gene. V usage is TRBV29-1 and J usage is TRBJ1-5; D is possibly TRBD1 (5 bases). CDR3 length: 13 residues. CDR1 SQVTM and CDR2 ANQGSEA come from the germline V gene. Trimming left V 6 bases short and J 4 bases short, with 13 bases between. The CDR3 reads CSVRDGGNQPQHF. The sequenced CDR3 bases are TGCAGCGTCAGGGACGGGGGGAATCAGCCC.

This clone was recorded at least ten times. The CDR3 is CASSKQGMNTEAFF. The sequenced part of the CDR3 DNA is TGTGCCAGTAGTAAACAGGGGATGAACACTGAA. The chain is built from TRBV19 and TRBJ1-1, with 7 nucleotides matching TRBD1. Read data end 3 residues before the CDR3 end; the end is taken from the germline J gene. Germline-derived CDR1 and CDR2 are LNHDA and SQIVND (reference sequence). The CDR3 covers 14 residues. With 4 bases clipped from V and 0 bases from J, the junction kept 2 bases outside the gene matches.

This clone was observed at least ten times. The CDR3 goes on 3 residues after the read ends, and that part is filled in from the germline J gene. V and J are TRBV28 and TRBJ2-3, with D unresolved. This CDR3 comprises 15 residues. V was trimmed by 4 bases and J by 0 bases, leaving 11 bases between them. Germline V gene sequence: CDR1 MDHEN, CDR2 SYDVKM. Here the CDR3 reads CASSSAAVSTDTQYF. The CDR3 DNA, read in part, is TGTGCCAGCAGTTCCGCCGCGGTTAGCACAGATACG.

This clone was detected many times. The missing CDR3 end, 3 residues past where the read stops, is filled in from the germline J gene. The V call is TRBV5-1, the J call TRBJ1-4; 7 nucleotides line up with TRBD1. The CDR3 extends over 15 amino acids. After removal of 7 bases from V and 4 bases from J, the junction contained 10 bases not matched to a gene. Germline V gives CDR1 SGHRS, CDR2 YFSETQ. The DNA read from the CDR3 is TGCGCCAGCTCAAATCGGGACAGTCTTAATGAAAAA. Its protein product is CASSNRDSLNEK. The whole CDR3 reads CASSNRDSLNEKLFF.

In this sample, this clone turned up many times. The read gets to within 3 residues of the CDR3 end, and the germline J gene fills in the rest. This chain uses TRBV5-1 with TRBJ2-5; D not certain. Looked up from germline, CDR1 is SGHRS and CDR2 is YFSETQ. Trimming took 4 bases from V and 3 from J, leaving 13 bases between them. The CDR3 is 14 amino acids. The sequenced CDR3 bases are TGCGCCAGCAGCCTCCCGAGTGGCAAAGAGACC. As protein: CASSLPSGKET. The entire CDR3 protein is CASSLPSGKETQYF.